This T cell receptor (beta chain) was recovered during a study of blood T cells in healthy people across ages. The CDR3 runs 17 residues. Germline V gene sequence: CDR1 ENHRY, CDR2 SYGVKD. PCR was performed a second time for about 7 to 11 cycles using a sample-barcoded 5' primer and a J-beta primer mix. TCRdb reprocessed the 5' RACE reads via MiXCR and lists one record per CDR3 protein. The table lists roughly 1,300,000 distinct CDR3 sequences, almost 60% of them singletons, with about 6.7% in the top ten. This rearrangement joins TRBV10-3 to TRBJ2-1; 7 bases fit TRBD2. The better agreement between TRBJ2-7 and the DNA end casts doubt on the J call. Source material: blood. This clonotype was sampled from a man between 18 and 29 years old in good health. CDR3 residues: CAISESGRAGRYNEQYF. For the CDR3, the DNA is TGTGCCATCAGTGAGTCAGGGCGAGCGGGGCGTTACAATGAGCAGTACTTC.